This entry describes one TCR beta chain. Per the germline V gene, CDR1 is MNHEY and CDR2 is SVGEGT. The ends were cut back, 6 bases at V and 2 bases at J, with 11 bases in the middle. The length of the CDR3 is 13 residues. This sample was taken from a study of blood T cell repertoires in COVID-19. At the level of the study: Sources were T cells, B-cell-depleted T cells, or PBMCs; the material itself was cDNA or gDNA.

In the original processing: Amplifying reference gene primers gave estimates of nucleated cell counts. Sequenced by immunoSEQ multiplex PCR; TCRdb stores in-frame clones only, minus some. Clone size and V and J calls were adopted from that table, with D and trimming inferred from the DNA. The profile shows roughly 110,000 clones, roughly four fifths of them singletons. Patients of the Seattle cohort, enrolled during active infection, were followed longitudinally. What was sequenced was peripheral blood. The V gene is TRBV6-2 or TRBV6-3, the J gene TRBJ2-7; the D is unclear. The origin of this receptor is an elderly man with COVID-19, enrolled during active disease. Here the CDR3 reads CASSVTRTYEQYF. CDR3 nucleotide sequence: TGTGCCAGCAGCGTGACACGGACCTACGAGCAGTACTTC.